A selection of T cell receptor beta chains follows, all from one sample in a study of T cell responses to AZD1222 COVID-19 vaccine. Here immunoSEQ multiplex PCR was the method, and the copy in TCRdb shows in-frame clones only, minus some. The repertoire holds 130,000 or so clones, 85% to 95% seen once, with 1.5% to 2% in the top ten. Source: peripheral blood, taken on day 0 of AZD1222 vaccination. These receptors were collected from an adult in good health. The CDR3 runs from the conserved cysteine through the conserved F or W. D genes are given only for firm matches. Not all rows give a size; the values are once, few, many and, for expanded clones, a class.

CDR3,DNA,size,J,D,V
CASSPGGSTQYF,TGTGCCAGCAGCCCGGGAGGAAGTACGCAGTATTTT,once,TRBJ2-3,TRBD2,TRBV9
CASSQASDTVPQETQYF,TGTGCCAGCAGCCAAGCGTCAGACACAGTTCCACAAGAGACCCAGTACTTC,NA,TRBJ2-5,NA,TRBV3-1/TRBV3-2
CASRTASTGELFF,TGTGCCTCCCGTACGGCGAGCACCGGGGAGCTGTTTTTT,NA,TRBJ2-2,NA,TRBV12-3/TRBV12-4
CASSFPTGEQYF,TGTGCCAGCAGTTTCCCAACGGGTGAGCAGTACTTC,NA,TRBJ2-7,NA,TRBV12-3/TRBV12-4
CASSTGVGEQYF,TGTGCCAGCAGTACAGGGGTAGGGGAGCAGTACTTC,NA,TRBJ2-7,TRBD1,TRBV12-3/TRBV12-4
CASSLGLAEYNEQFF,TGTGCCAGCAGCTTGGGACTAGCGGAGTACAATGAGCAGTTCTTC,NA,TRBJ2-1,TRBD2,TRBV7-9
CASTTPRDRGTEAFF,TGTGCCAGCACCACCCCCCGAGACAGGGGCACTGAAGCTTTCTTT,NA,TRBJ1-1,TRBD1,TRBV28
CASSILAGGRYEQYF,TGTGCCAGTAGTATCTTAGCGGGGGGGCGTTACGAGCAGTACTTC,once,TRBJ2-7,TRBD2,TRBV19
CASSYSGTSTDTQYF,TGTGCCAGCAGCTATAGCGGGACTAGCACAGATACGCAGTATTTT,once,TRBJ2-3,TRBD2,TRBV7-2
CASSLFLISGGRETQYF,TGTGCCAGCAGTTTATTTTTGATCTCGGGGGGAAGGGAGACCCAGTACTTC,NA,TRBJ2-5,TRBD2,TRBV28
CASSLQGSHEQFF,TGCGCCAGCAGCTTACAGGGATCCCATGAGCAGTTCTTC,once,TRBJ2-1,NA,TRBV5-1
CASSQVLLGTGELFF,TGCGCCAGCAGCCAAGTTCTCCTGGGGACCGGGGAGCTGTTTTTT,NA,TRBJ2-2,NA,TRBV4-1
CASSLKNRGSYGYTF,TGTGCCAGCAGCTTAAAGAACAGGGGCAGCTATGGCTACACCTTC,NA,TRBJ1-2,TRBD1,TRBV7-9
CASSEYRASGSFTDTQYF,TGCGCCAGCAGTGAGTATAGGGCTAGCGGGAGCTTTACAGATACGCAGTATTTT,NA,TRBJ2-3,TRBD2,TRBV10-2
CASSSGGSNYEQYF,TGTGCCAGCAGCTCAGGCGGGAGTAACTACGAGCAGTACTTC,NA,TRBJ2-7,TRBD2,TRBV11-3
CASSYTAGKETQYF,TGTGCCAGCAGTTACACGGCAGGGAAAGAGACCCAGTACTTC,NA,TRBJ2-5,NA,TRBV6-5
CASSRNDLSNTEAFF,TGTGCCAGCAGCCGTAACGATCTGTCGAACACTGAAGCTTTCTTT,NA,TRBJ1-1,NA,TRBV5-5
CASSYPQESGIYF,TGTGCCAGCAGTTACCCACAAGAGTCGGGGATATATTTT,NA,TRBJ1-3,NA,TRBV6-5
CASSPDRGPSYEQYF,TGTGCCAGCAGCCCGGACAGGGGCCCATCCTACGAGCAGTACTTC,NA,TRBJ2-7,TRBD1,TRBV4-2
CASSKGRLWEQPQHF,TGTGCCAGCAGCAAAGGACGGCTCTGGGAACAGCCCCAGCATTTT,NA,TRBJ1-5,NA,TRBV21-1
CASSRTVTNTEAFF,TGTGCCAGCAGCCGGACAGTTACGAACACTGAAGCTTTCTTT,NA,TRBJ1-1,NA,TRBV5-6
CASSLEQGGYTF,TGTGCCAGCAGTTTAGAACAGGGTGGCTACACCTTC,NA,TRBJ1-2,NA,TRBV28
CATSVLGGTGELFF,TGTGCCACCAGTGTCCTGGGGGGAACCGGGGAGCTGTTTTTT,NA,TRBJ2-2,NA,TRBV24-1
CASSPGTGFLHF,TGTGCCAGCAGCCCCGGGACAGGGTTCCTCCACTTT,NA,TRBJ1-6,TRBD1,TRBV5-4
CASSYYRGSPLHF,TGTGCCAGCAGTTACTACAGGGGCTCACCCCTCCACTTT,NA,TRBJ1-6,TRBD1,TRBV6-5
CAIDSPGSYGYTF,TGTGCCATCGATTCGCCGGGGAGCTATGGCTACACCTTC,NA,TRBJ1-2,NA,TRBV10-3
CASSLVGGTGELFF,TGTGCCAGCAGTCTGGTGGGGGGGACCGGGGAGCTGTTTTTT,NA,TRBJ2-2,TRBD2,TRBV28
CASSQVGAAQPQHF,TGTGCCAGCAGCCAAGTTGGGGCGGCTCAGCCCCAGCATTTT,once,TRBJ1-5,NA,TRBV3-1/TRBV3-2
CASSGITENLSYNEQFF,TGTGCCAGCAGCGGCATCACTGAGAACCTCTCCTACAATGAGCAGTTCTTC,NA,TRBJ2-1,NA,TRBV5-8
CASRHEKLFF,TGTGCCAGTCGGCATGAAAAACTGTTTTTT,NA,TRBJ1-4,NA,TRBV28
CATGELQNTGELFF,TGTGCCACCGGGGAACTACAGAACACCGGGGAGCTGTTTTTT,few,TRBJ2-2,NA,TRBV28
CAIKDSNYGYTF,TGTGCCATCAAAGACAGTAACTATGGCTACACCTTC,few,TRBJ1-2,NA,TRBV10-3
CASSSRTVGSDGYTF,TGTGCCAGCAGCTCCCGGACAGTTGGGAGCGATGGCTACACCTTC,few,TRBJ1-2,NA,TRBV7-8
CASSFSPLGQETQYF,TGTGCCAGCAGCTTCAGTCCTCTGGGCCAAGAGACCCAGTACTTC,NA,TRBJ2-5,NA,TRBV7-2
CATSDQTGSDEQYF,TGTGCCACCAGCGACCAGACAGGGTCTGACGAGCAGTACTTC,few,TRBJ2-7,TRBD1,TRBV15
CASSLRGQGGVEQYF,TGTGCCAGCAGTTTACGTGGACAGGGGGGGGTCGAGCAGTACTTC,NA,TRBJ2-7,TRBD1,TRBV27
CASSVGPEETQYF,TGTGCCAGCAGCGTAGGTCCCGAAGAGACCCAGTACTTC,NA,TRBJ2-5,NA,TRBV9
CASSSRQGEYGYTF,TGTGCCAGCAGTTCACGACAGGGGGAGTATGGCTACACCTTC,NA,TRBJ1-2,TRBD1,TRBV27
CASSYSMLTSTDTQYF,TGTGCCAGCAGTTACTCGATGTTGACTAGCACAGATACGCAGTATTTT,NA,TRBJ2-3,NA,TRBV6-6
CASQGDATNEKLFF,TGTGCCAGCCAAGGGGATGCAACTAATGAAAAACTGTTTTTT,NA,TRBJ1-4,NA,TRBV19
CASSLDEGYGYTF,TGTGCCAGCAGCTTAGATGAGGGGTATGGCTACACCTTC,NA,TRBJ1-2,NA,TRBV11-2
CASSISRGEQFF,TGTGCCAGCAGCATCTCGAGGGGTGAGCAGTTCTTC,NA,TRBJ2-1,NA,TRBV11-2
CASSEGGRETSEQYF,TGTGCCAGCAGCGAGGGCGGGAGAGAGACCTCCGAGCAGTACTTC,NA,TRBJ2-7,TRBD2,TRBV7-9
CASSPLRQGRETQYF,TGTGCCAGCAGCCCGCTTCGACAGGGAAGGGAGACCCAGTACTTC,NA,TRBJ2-5,TRBD1,TRBV7-2
CASSELAGGQETQYF,TGTGCCAGCAGTGAACTAGCGGGGGGGCAAGAGACCCAGTACTTC,many,TRBJ2-5,TRBD2,TRBV6-1
CSAARDTQYF,TGCAGTGCCGCAAGGGATACGCAGTATTTT,NA,TRBJ2-3,NA,TRBV20-1
CASSLYLGKAEAFF,TGTGCCAGCAGTTTATATCTGGGGAAGGCTGAAGCTTTCTTT,NA,TRBJ1-1,NA,TRBV27
CASSSQGTANEKLFF,TGTGCCAGTAGTTCCCAGGGTACGGCTAATGAAAAACTGTTTTTT,NA,TRBJ1-4,NA,TRBV19
CASSLASFQGNQPQHF,TGTGCCAGCAGCTTAGCGTCTTTCCAGGGGAATCAGCCCCAGCATTTT,NA,TRBJ1-5,NA,TRBV7-8
CASSNHPGEGYYGYTF,TGTGCCAGCAGCAACCACCCAGGGGAAGGATACTATGGCTACACCTTC,once,TRBJ1-2,NA,TRBV7-2
CASRRLDEQYF,TGCGCCAGCAGACGATTGGACGAGCAGTACTTC,few,TRBJ2-7,NA,TRBV23-1
CAISGGLAQDSTDTQYF,TGTGCCATCAGTGGGGGGCTAGCTCAAGATAGCACAGATACGCAGTATTTT,few,TRBJ2-3,NA,TRBV10-3
CATSDRLGGSNQPQHF,TGTGCCACCAGTGATAGATTAGGGGGGAGCAATCAGCCCCAGCATTTT,NA,TRBJ1-5,NA,TRBV24-1
CASSPRNGNEQFF,TGTGCCAGCAGCCCACGTAACGGCAATGAGCAGTTCTTC,NA,TRBJ2-1,NA,TRBV7-3
CATSRDYDRNQPQHF,TGTGCCACCAGCAGAGATTACGACAGAAATCAGCCCCAGCATTTT,NA,TRBJ1-5,NA,TRBV15
CASSYRVQDTQYF,TGTGCCAGTAGCTACAGGGTGCAAGATACGCAGTATTTT,NA,TRBJ2-3,NA,TRBV19
CAWSPLLETGELFF,TGTGCCTGGAGCCCCCTTCTGGAAACCGGGGAGCTGTTTTTT,NA,TRBJ2-2,NA,TRBV30
CASSFDGGHGYTF,TGTGCCAGCAGTTTTGATGGGGGCCATGGCTACACCTTC,NA,TRBJ1-2,NA,TRBV28
CASLVRGRGAGSNQPQHF,TGTGCCAGTCTAGTGAGGGGGCGTGGGGCTGGAAGCAATCAGCCCCAGCATTTT,NA,TRBJ1-5,TRBD1,TRBV19